This T cell receptor beta chain stems from a study of blood T cells in healthy people across ages. A second PCR of about 6 to 11 cycles used a sample-barcoded 5' primer and a J-beta primer mix. The study obtained at least 2.5 million CDR3-containing paired-end reads from every sample. TCRdb ran MiXCR on the 5' RACE reads and lists one entry per CDR3 protein. The sample has over 950,000 distinct CDR3 sequences; 35% to 45% are singletons. The germline CDR1 and CDR2 sequences are SGHTA and FQGNSA. The CDR3 has 15 residues. V was pared by 3 bases and J by 2 bases, with 12 bases between. Study observations and caveats: PBMCs went unsorted, and a conclusive naive versus antigen-experienced comparison was therefore prevented.

This clonotype was seen many times. Its antigen is undetermined. This chain connects TRBV7-2 to TRBJ2-3, with D maybe TRBD2 (6 bases). This clonotype originated in a man between 18 and 35 years old in good health. What was sequenced was blood. CDR3 amino acids: CASSLGGEPTDTQYF. For the CDR3, the DNA is TGTGCCAGCAGCTTGGGCGGGGAACCCACAGATACGCAGTATTTT.